Listed below are T cell receptor beta chains from one sample, sequenced in a study of blood T cell repertoires in COVID-19. Assay used: immunoSEQ multiplex PCR; TCRdb lists only in-frame clones, some missing. The table lists over 60,000 clones, roughly 90% of them singletons. The specimen sequenced was peripheral blood. These TCRs come from a man aged 65 to 79 with active or convalescent COVID-19. CDR3s include the opening cysteine and the closing phenylalanine or tryptophan. The D gene is left open where the match is weak. Some rows have no size entry. The others give once, few or many, or a class for an expanded clone.

v_call: TRBV5-1
clone_size: NA
d_call: TRBD2
j_call: TRBJ2-7
cdr3_nt: TGCGCCAGCAGCTTGGAAAAAGCGGGAGGTTCCTCCTACGAGCAGTACTTC
cdr3_aa: CASSLEKAGGSSYEQYF

v_call: TRBV9
clone_size: NA
d_call: NA
j_call: TRBJ2-3
cdr3_nt: TGTGCCAGCAGCGGAACTGAAACTAGCACAGATACGCAGTATTTT
cdr3_aa: CASSGTETSTDTQYF

v_call: TRBV27
clone_size: NA
d_call: NA
j_call: TRBJ1-1
cdr3_nt: TGTGCCAGCAGGGTAAGGGGAACAGGGAACACTGAAGCTTTCTTT
cdr3_aa: CASRVRGTGNTEAFF

v_call: TRBV13
clone_size: NA
d_call: NA
j_call: TRBJ2-1
cdr3_nt: TGTGCCAGCAGCTCGACGTCAGGTAGAACCTACAATGAGCAGTTCTTC
cdr3_aa: CASSSTSGRTYNEQFF

v_call: TRBV19
clone_size: few
d_call: NA
j_call: TRBJ1-1
cdr3_nt: TGTGCCAGTAGTATAGTTCAGGGGAGCACTGAAGCTTTCTTT
cdr3_aa: CASSIVQGSTEAFF

v_call: TRBV18
clone_size: NA
d_call: TRBD1
j_call: TRBJ1-2
cdr3_nt: TGTGCCAGCTCACCACCGACAGGGACCTATGGCTACACCTTC
cdr3_aa: CASSPPTGTYGYTF

v_call: TRBV28
clone_size: NA
d_call: TRBD1
j_call: TRBJ1-2
cdr3_nt: TGTGCCAGCAGTCCCGAACGTGGACAGGGGGCGATTTACTATGGCTACACCTTC
cdr3_aa: CASSPERGQGAIYYGYTF

v_call: TRBV7-8
clone_size: NA
d_call: NA
j_call: TRBJ1-3
cdr3_nt: TGTGCCAGCAGCTTGAGACAGAGGATATCTGGAAACACCATATATTTT
cdr3_aa: CASSLRQRISGNTIYF

v_call: TRBV19
clone_size: NA
d_call: NA
j_call: TRBJ2-3
cdr3_nt: TGTGCCAGTAGTACTACGAGAACAGATACGCAGTATTTT
cdr3_aa: CASSTTRTDTQYF

v_call: TRBV14
clone_size: NA
d_call: NA
j_call: TRBJ1-1
cdr3_nt: TGTGCCAGCAGCCGACCCACAGGGAGGGCTGAAGCTTTCTTT
cdr3_aa: CASSRPTGRAEAFF

v_call: TRBV5-1
clone_size: NA
d_call: NA
j_call: TRBJ1-6
cdr3_nt: TGCGCCAGCAGCTTGGGGCACAATAATTCACCCCTCCACTTT
cdr3_aa: CASSLGHNNSPLHF

v_call: TRBV5-4
clone_size: NA
d_call: NA
j_call: TRBJ2-7
cdr3_nt: TGTGCCAGCAGCAGTAAGACAGAACACTACGAGCAGTACTTC
cdr3_aa: CASSSKTEHYEQYF

v_call: TRBV3-1/TRBV3-2
clone_size: once
d_call: NA
j_call: TRBJ1-1
cdr3_nt: TGTGCCAGCACCAAAAACACTGAAGCTTTCTTT
cdr3_aa: CASTKNTEAFF

v_call: TRBV2
clone_size: NA
d_call: NA
j_call: TRBJ1-4
cdr3_nt: TGTGCCAGCAGTGAATGGGGAGCAACTAATGAAAAACTGTTTTTT
cdr3_aa: CASSEWGATNEKLFF

v_call: TRBV15
clone_size: NA
d_call: NA
j_call: TRBJ1-5
cdr3_nt: TGTGCCACCAGCAGAGCGGGGGTAAATCAGCCCCAGCATTTT
cdr3_aa: CATSRAGVNQPQHF

v_call: TRBV4-1
clone_size: NA
d_call: NA
j_call: TRBJ1-1
cdr3_nt: TGCGCCAGCAGCCAAGATGTAGGGCGGGTTAAATCTTTCTTT
cdr3_aa: CASSQDVGRVKSFF

v_call: TRBV30
clone_size: NA
d_call: TRBD1
j_call: TRBJ1-6
cdr3_nt: TGTGCCTGGAGTAACCCGGGACAGGGGAATTCACCCCTCCACTTT
cdr3_aa: CAWSNPGQGNSPLHF

v_call: TRBV5-1
clone_size: NA
d_call: NA
j_call: TRBJ2-5
cdr3_nt: TGCGCCAGCAGCTTGAGAGACAGCCAAGAGACCCAGTACTTC
cdr3_aa: CASSLRDSQETQYF

v_call: TRBV3-1/TRBV3-2
clone_size: NA
d_call: TRBD2
j_call: TRBJ2-3
cdr3_nt: TGTGCCAGCAGCCGGACTAGCGGGAGGAGGACAGATACGCAGTATTTT
cdr3_aa: CASSRTSGRRTDTQYF

v_call: TRBV6-5
clone_size: NA
d_call: NA
j_call: TRBJ1-6
cdr3_nt: TGTGCCATCTCCCCCAGGGAGGATTCACCCCTCCACTTT
cdr3_aa: CAISPREDSPLHF

v_call: TRBV7-9
clone_size: NA
d_call: NA
j_call: TRBJ2-3
cdr3_nt: TGTGCCAGCAGCTACCGGGCTCCTGCAGGGGATTTT
cdr3_aa: CASSYRAPAGDF

v_call: TRBV30
clone_size: NA
d_call: NA
j_call: TRBJ1-1
cdr3_nt: TGTGCCTGGAGTAAACGGGAATTGGTGACTAACACTGAAGCTTTCTTT
cdr3_aa: CAWSKRELVTNTEAFF

v_call: TRBV11-3
clone_size: NA
d_call: NA
j_call: TRBJ1-4
cdr3_nt: TGTGCCAGCAGCTTTGTAGGGGATGATTATGAAAAACTGTTTTTT
cdr3_aa: CASSFVGDDYEKLFF

v_call: TRBV7-9
clone_size: NA
d_call: NA
j_call: TRBJ1-2
cdr3_nt: TGTGCCAGCAGCTCTCCCAGGGCAGAGTTAGACTATGGCTACACCTTC
cdr3_aa: CASSSPRAELDYGYTF

v_call: TRBV27
clone_size: NA
d_call: NA
j_call: TRBJ1-5
cdr3_nt: TGTGCCAGCAGTTTAATTAAGGGAGGGTATCAGCCCCAGCATTTT
cdr3_aa: CASSLIKGGYQPQHF

v_call: TRBV12-3/TRBV12-4
clone_size: NA
d_call: NA
j_call: TRBJ1-1
cdr3_nt: TGTGCCAGCAGTTTAGGTGCCAGCACTGAAGCTTTCTTT
cdr3_aa: CASSLGASTEAFF

v_call: TRBV5-1
clone_size: once
d_call: NA
j_call: TRBJ2-1
cdr3_nt: TGCGCCAGCAGCTTGGCCTCTAGAAATGAGCAGTTCTTC
cdr3_aa: CASSLASRNEQFF

v_call: TRBV2
clone_size: NA
d_call: NA
j_call: TRBJ2-3
cdr3_nt: TGTGCCAGCAGTCAGCAGGGAAGAACAGATACGCAGTATTTT
cdr3_aa: CASSQQGRTDTQYF

v_call: TRBV4-2
clone_size: NA
d_call: TRBD1
j_call: TRBJ1-2
cdr3_nt: TGTGCCAGCAGCCGGACAGGGGGGAACTATGGCTACACCTTC
cdr3_aa: CASSRTGGNYGYTF

v_call: TRBV5-1
clone_size: NA
d_call: NA
j_call: TRBJ1-3
cdr3_nt: TGCGCCAGCAGCTTGGAGGGGGTTGGAAACACCATATATTTT
cdr3_aa: CASSLEGVGNTIYF

v_call: TRBV28
clone_size: NA
d_call: TRBD1
j_call: TRBJ2-3
cdr3_nt: TGTGCCAGCAGTGAGACAGGGGGGTTTAGCACAGATACGCAGTATTTT
cdr3_aa: CASSETGGFSTDTQYF

v_call: TRBV5-1
clone_size: NA
d_call: TRBD1
j_call: TRBJ2-7
cdr3_nt: TGCGCCAGCAGCTTATGGACAGGGGACTACGAGCAGTACTTC
cdr3_aa: CASSLWTGDYEQYF

v_call: TRBV19
clone_size: NA
d_call: TRBD1
j_call: TRBJ2-1
cdr3_nt: TGTGCCAGTAGTAGGGGACAGGGGCCCTACAATGAGCAGTTCTTC
cdr3_aa: CASSRGQGPYNEQFF

v_call: TRBV18
clone_size: NA
d_call: TRBD1
j_call: TRBJ1-1
cdr3_nt: TGTGCCAGCTCACCTCGACAGGGTCCGGGGGACACTGAAGCTTTCTTT
cdr3_aa: CASSPRQGPGDTEAFF

v_call: TRBV5-1
clone_size: NA
d_call: NA
j_call: TRBJ1-4
cdr3_nt: TGCGCCAGCAGAGTTACAGGGCCAGGGGAAAAACTGTTTTTT
cdr3_aa: CASRVTGPGEKLFF

v_call: TRBV2
clone_size: once
d_call: NA
j_call: TRBJ2-7
cdr3_nt: TGTGCCAGCAGTCGCGGGACCCTATGGGAGCAGTACTTC
cdr3_aa: CASSRGTLWEQYF

v_call: TRBV3-1/TRBV3-2
clone_size: NA
d_call: NA
j_call: TRBJ2-3
cdr3_nt: TGTGCCAGCAGCCTCCTAGATACGCAGTATTTT
cdr3_aa: CASSLLDTQYF

v_call: TRBV5-1
clone_size: NA
d_call: NA
j_call: TRBJ1-2
cdr3_nt: TGCGCCAGCAGCCCCGACGGGGTAGGGGGCTACACCTTC
cdr3_aa: CASSPDGVGGYTF

v_call: TRBV10-3
clone_size: NA
d_call: NA
j_call: TRBJ1-2
cdr3_nt: TGTGCCATCAGTGAGTCCAGGCAGAACTATGGCTACACCTTC
cdr3_aa: CAISESRQNYGYTF

v_call: TRBV5-8
clone_size: few
d_call: TRBD1
j_call: TRBJ2-7
cdr3_nt: TGTGCCAGCAGCTTTACAGGGGAACCCTCCTACGAGCAGTACTTC
cdr3_aa: CASSFTGEPSYEQYF

v_call: TRBV10-3
clone_size: NA
d_call: TRBD1
j_call: TRBJ2-2
cdr3_nt: TGTGCCATCAGTGAGTCGAAGGGACAGGGGACCACCGGGGAGCTGTTTTTT
cdr3_aa: CAISESKGQGTTGELFF

v_call: TRBV7-2
clone_size: NA
d_call: TRBD1
j_call: TRBJ2-3
cdr3_nt: TGTGCCAGCAGCAGGGACAGGCCAGATACGCAGTATTTT
cdr3_aa: CASSRDRPDTQYF

v_call: TRBV5-1
clone_size: NA
d_call: NA
j_call: TRBJ2-7
cdr3_nt: TGCGCCAGCAGCTTGTTACAGGGCTCTAGCTACGAGCAGTACTTC
cdr3_aa: CASSLLQGSSYEQYF

v_call: TRBV6-4
clone_size: NA
d_call: TRBD1
j_call: TRBJ1-2
cdr3_nt: TGTGCCAGCAGACACACAGGGGACCTACCTAACTATGGCTACACCTTC
cdr3_aa: CASRHTGDLPNYGYTF

v_call: TRBV18
clone_size: NA
d_call: TRBD1
j_call: TRBJ2-2
cdr3_nt: TGTGCCAGCTCACGGATTGGACAGGGGGCGAACACCGGGGAGCTGTTTTTT
cdr3_aa: CASSRIGQGANTGELFF

v_call: TRBV3-1/TRBV3-2
clone_size: NA
d_call: TRBD2
j_call: TRBJ2-5
cdr3_nt: TGTGCCAGCAGCCACTTCCGGACTAGCGGGGCCCAAGAGACCCAGTACTTC
cdr3_aa: CASSHFRTSGAQETQYF

v_call: TRBV10-2
clone_size: NA
d_call: NA
j_call: TRBJ1-4
cdr3_nt: TGCGCCAGCAGGAAGACAGAAAAACTGTTTTTT
cdr3_aa: CASRKTEKLFF

v_call: TRBV7-3
clone_size: NA
d_call: NA
j_call: TRBJ2-2
cdr3_nt: TGTGCCAGCAGCCCTCTAGCTCTGAGCACCGGGGAGCTGTTTTTT
cdr3_aa: CASSPLALSTGELFF

v_call: TRBV12-3/TRBV12-4
clone_size: NA
d_call: NA
j_call: TRBJ1-1
cdr3_nt: TGTGCCAGCAGTTTACAGGGTAGCACTGAAGCTTTCTTT
cdr3_aa: CASSLQGSTEAFF

v_call: TRBV6-5
clone_size: few
d_call: NA
j_call: TRBJ2-1
cdr3_nt: TGTGCCAGCAGAGACGGAGCGGGCGAGCAGTTCTTC
cdr3_aa: CASRDGAGEQFF

v_call: TRBV6-6
clone_size: NA
d_call: TRBD2
j_call: TRBJ2-3
cdr3_nt: TGTGCCAGCAGTTCTGGCGGGGGGGCTACAGATACGCAGTATTTT
cdr3_aa: CASSSGGGATDTQYF

v_call: TRBV24-1
clone_size: few
d_call: NA
j_call: TRBJ2-2
cdr3_nt: TGTGCCACCAGTGGACTGGTCGGGGAGCTGTTTTTT
cdr3_aa: CATSGLVGELFF

v_call: TRBV5-1
clone_size: NA
d_call: NA
j_call: TRBJ2-5
cdr3_nt: TGCGCCAGCAGCTTTGGGCCTAAAGAGACCCAGTACTTC
cdr3_aa: CASSFGPKETQYF

v_call: TRBV5-1
clone_size: NA
d_call: TRBD2
j_call: TRBJ2-7
cdr3_nt: TGCGCCAGCAGCTTGGCAGCGGGGAATACCCCCTACGAGCAGTACTTC
cdr3_aa: CASSLAAGNTPYEQYF

v_call: TRBV19
clone_size: NA
d_call: TRBD1
j_call: TRBJ2-1
cdr3_nt: TGTGCCAGTAGTATATGGGACAGGGACAACAATGAGCAGTTCTTC
cdr3_aa: CASSIWDRDNNEQFF

v_call: TRBV24-1
clone_size: NA
d_call: NA
j_call: TRBJ2-1
cdr3_nt: TGTGCCACCAGTGATCCGTCCGACGAGACGCGAGGGCACAATGAGCAGTTCTTC
cdr3_aa: CATSDPSDETRGHNEQFF

v_call: TRBV19
clone_size: NA
d_call: NA
j_call: TRBJ1-5
cdr3_nt: TGTGCCAGTAGTATCTCCAGGCAGCCCCAGCATTTT
cdr3_aa: CASSISRQPQHF

v_call: TRBV5-6
clone_size: NA
d_call: TRBD1
j_call: TRBJ2-1
cdr3_nt: TGTGCCAGCAGGCCCTCGGGTGACAGGGGGCGAAATGAGCAGTTCTTC
cdr3_aa: CASRPSGDRGRNEQFF

v_call: TRBV11-2
clone_size: NA
d_call: NA
j_call: TRBJ1-1
cdr3_nt: TGTGCCAGCAGCTTAGATATGGGGCCAGAAGCTTTCTTT
cdr3_aa: CASSLDMGPEAFF